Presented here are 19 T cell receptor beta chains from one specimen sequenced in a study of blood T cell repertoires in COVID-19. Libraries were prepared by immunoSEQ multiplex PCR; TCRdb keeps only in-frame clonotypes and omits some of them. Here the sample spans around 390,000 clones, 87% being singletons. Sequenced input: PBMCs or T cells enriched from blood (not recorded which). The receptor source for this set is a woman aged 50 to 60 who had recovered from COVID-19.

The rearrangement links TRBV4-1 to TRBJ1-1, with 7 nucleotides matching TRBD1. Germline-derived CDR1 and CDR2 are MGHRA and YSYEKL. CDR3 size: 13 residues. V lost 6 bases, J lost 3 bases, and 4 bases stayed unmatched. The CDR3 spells CASSDREYTEAFF. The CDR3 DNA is TGCGCCAGCAGTGACAGGGAATACACTGAAGCTTTCTTT.

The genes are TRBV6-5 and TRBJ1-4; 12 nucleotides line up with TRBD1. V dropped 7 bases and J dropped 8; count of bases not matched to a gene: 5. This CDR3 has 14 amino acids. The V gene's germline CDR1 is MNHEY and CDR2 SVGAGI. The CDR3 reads CASTRDRGQEKLFF. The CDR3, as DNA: TGTGCCAGCACTCGGGACAGGGGGCAGGAAAAACTGTTTTTT.

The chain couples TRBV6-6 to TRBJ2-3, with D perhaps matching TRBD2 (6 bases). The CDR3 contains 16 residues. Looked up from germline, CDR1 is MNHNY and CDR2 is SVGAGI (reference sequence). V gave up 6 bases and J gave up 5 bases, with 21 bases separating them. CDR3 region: CASRGPSATSGDTQYF. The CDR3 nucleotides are TGTGCCAGCAGGGGCCCCTCCGCGACTAGTGGAGATACGCAGTATTTT.

The CDR3 DNA sequence: TGTGCCAGCAGTCCCCGAGCGACAGGGGGCTATACTGAAGCTTTCTTT. Residues: CASSPRATGGYTEAFF. The chain is built from TRBV2 and TRBJ1-1; 10 bases fit TRBD1. The CDR3 sequence is 16 residues long. Germline-derived CDR1 and CDR2 are SNHLY and FYNNEI. V lost 5 bases to trimming and J lost 5 bases; unmatched junction nucleotides: 11.

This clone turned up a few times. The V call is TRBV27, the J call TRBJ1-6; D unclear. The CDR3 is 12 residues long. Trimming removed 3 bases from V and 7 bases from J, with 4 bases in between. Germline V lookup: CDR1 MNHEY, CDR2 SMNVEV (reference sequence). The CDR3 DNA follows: TGTGCCAGCAGTTTTGTAAATTCACCCCTCCACTTT. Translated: CASSFVNSPLHF.

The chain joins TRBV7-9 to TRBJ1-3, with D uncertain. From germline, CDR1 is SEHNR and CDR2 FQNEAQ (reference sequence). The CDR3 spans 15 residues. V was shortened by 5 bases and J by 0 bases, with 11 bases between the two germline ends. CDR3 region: CASSILRDSGNTIYF. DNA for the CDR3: TGTGCCAGCAGCATACTGAGGGACTCTGGAAACACCATATATTTT.

CDR3 bases: TGTGCCACCAGTGACCGAGACAGGCCCGAGGGCTACACCTTC. This translates into CATSDRDRPEGYTF. The rearrangement uses TRBV24-1 and TRBJ1-2; D perhaps matches TRBD1 (6 bases). The CDR3 runs 14 residues. CDR1 and CDR2 from the germline V gene are KGHDR and SFDVKD. V was clipped by 4 bases and J by 8 bases, with 16 bases between them.

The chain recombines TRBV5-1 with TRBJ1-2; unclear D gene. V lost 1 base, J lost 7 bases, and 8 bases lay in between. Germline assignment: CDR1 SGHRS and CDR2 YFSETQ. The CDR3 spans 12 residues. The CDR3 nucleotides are TGCGCCAGCAGCTTGATGGGAGGTGGCTACACCTTC. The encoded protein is CASSLMGGGYTF.

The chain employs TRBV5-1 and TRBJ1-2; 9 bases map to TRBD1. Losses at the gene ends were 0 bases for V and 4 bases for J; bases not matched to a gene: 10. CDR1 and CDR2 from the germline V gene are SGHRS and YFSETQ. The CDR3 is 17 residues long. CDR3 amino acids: CASSLAAGTGSGYGYTF. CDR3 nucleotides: TGCGCCAGCAGCTTGGCCGCCGGGACAGGGTCTGGCTATGGCTACACCTTC.

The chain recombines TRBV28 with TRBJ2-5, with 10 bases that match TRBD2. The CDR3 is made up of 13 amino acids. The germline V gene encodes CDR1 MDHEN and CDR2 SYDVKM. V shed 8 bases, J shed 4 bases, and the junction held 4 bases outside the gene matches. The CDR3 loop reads CASQASGGETQYF. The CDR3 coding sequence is TGTGCCAGCCAAGCTAGCGGGGGAGAGACCCAGTACTTC.

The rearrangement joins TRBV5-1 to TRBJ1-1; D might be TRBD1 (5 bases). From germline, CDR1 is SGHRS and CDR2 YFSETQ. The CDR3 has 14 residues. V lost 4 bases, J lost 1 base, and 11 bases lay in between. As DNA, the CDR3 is TGCGCCAGCAGCGCGGGACCCACGAACACTGAAGCTTTCTTT. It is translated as CASSAGPTNTEAFF.

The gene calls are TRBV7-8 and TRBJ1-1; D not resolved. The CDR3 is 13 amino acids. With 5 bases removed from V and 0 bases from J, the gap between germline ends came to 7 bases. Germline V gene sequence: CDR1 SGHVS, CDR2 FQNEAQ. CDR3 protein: CASSPSMNTEAFF. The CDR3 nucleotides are TGTGCCAGCAGCCCCTCTATGAACACTGAAGCTTTCTTT.

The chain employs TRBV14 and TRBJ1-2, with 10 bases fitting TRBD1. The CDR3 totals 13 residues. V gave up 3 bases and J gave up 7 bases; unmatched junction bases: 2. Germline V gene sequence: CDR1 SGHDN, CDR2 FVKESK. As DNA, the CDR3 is TGTGCCAGCAGCCAGGGGACAGGGGTTGGCTACACCTTC. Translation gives CASSQGTGVGYTF. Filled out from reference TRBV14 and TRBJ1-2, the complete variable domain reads EAGVTQFPSHSVIEKGQTVTLRCDPISGHDNLYWYRRVMGKEIKFLLHFVKESKQDESGMPNNRFLAERTGGTYSTLKVQPAELEDSGVYFCASSQGTGVGYTFGSGTRLTVV.

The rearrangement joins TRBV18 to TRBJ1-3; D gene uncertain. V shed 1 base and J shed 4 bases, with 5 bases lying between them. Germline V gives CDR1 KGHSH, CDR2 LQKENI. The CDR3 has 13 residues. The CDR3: CASSPRGGNTIYF. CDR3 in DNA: TGTGCCAGCTCACCACGAGGAGGAAACACCATATATTTT.

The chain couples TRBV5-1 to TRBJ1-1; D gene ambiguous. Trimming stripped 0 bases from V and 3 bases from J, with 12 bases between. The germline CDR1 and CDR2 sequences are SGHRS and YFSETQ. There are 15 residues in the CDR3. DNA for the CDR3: TGCGCCAGCAGCTTGGAGCAGGTAAAGGACACTGAAGCTTTCTTT. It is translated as CASSLEQVKDTEAFF.

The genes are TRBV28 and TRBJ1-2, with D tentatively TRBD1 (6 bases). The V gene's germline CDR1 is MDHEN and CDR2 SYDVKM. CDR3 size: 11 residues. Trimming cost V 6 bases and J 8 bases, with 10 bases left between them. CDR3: CASSGTLGYTF. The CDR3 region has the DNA TGTGCCAGCAGCGGGACACTCGGCTACACCTTC.

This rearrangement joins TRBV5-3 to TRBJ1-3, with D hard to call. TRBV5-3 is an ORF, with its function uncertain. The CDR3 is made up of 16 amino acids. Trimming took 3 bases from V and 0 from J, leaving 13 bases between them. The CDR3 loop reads CARSYLEGLSGNTIYF. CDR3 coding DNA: TGTGCCAGAAGCTACCTTGAGGGTCTCTCTGGAAACACCATATATTTT.

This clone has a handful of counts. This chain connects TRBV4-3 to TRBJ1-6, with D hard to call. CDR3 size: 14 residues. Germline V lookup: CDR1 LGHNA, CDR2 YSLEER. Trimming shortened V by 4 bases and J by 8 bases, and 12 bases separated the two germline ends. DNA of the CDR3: TGCGCCAGCAGCCTGAAGGGAGCGGATTCACCCCTCCACTTT. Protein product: CASSLKGADSPLHF.

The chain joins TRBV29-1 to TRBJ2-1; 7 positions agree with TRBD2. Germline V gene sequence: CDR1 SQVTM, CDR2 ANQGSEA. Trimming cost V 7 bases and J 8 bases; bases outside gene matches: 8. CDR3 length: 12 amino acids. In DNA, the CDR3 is TGCAGCGCATGGGGACTATCAGATGAGCAGTTCTTC. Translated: CSAWGLSDEQFF.